These T cell receptor beta chains were read from a single sample in a study of beta chain features in type 1 diabetes. Repertoires were generated with immunoSEQ multiplex PCR, while TCRdb's copy carries only in-frame clones and drops some. The table shows about 240,000 clones, with less than 35% occurring only once. The sample taken for sequencing was central memory CD4+ T cells from blood. Every receptor here comes from a man aged 30 to 45 in good health. CDR3s include the opening cysteine and the closing phenylalanine or tryptophan. Each record gives: V gene, D gene, J gene, clone size, CDR3 protein, CDR3 DNA. A D gene is named only where the DNA matches it firmly. Not all rows give a size; the values are once, few, many and, for expanded clones, a class.

V gene: TRBV5-6; D gene: TRBD1; J gene: TRBJ2-1; clone size: few; CDR3 protein: CASSWDRNNEQFF; CDR3 DNA: TGTGCCAGCAGCTGGGACAGGAACAATGAGCAGTTCTTC
V gene: TRBV28; D gene: -; J gene: TRBJ1-3; clone size: few; CDR3 protein: CASSLGGALSGNTIYF; CDR3 DNA: TGTGCCAGCAGTTTGGGAGGGGCACTGTCTGGAAACACCATATATTTT
V gene: TRBV29-1; D gene: TRBD1; J gene: TRBJ2-3; clone size: -; CDR3 protein: CSVEEGQGIDTQYF; CDR3 DNA: TGCAGCGTTGAAGAGGGACAGGGGATCGATACGCAGTATTTT
V gene: TRBV5-4; D gene: TRBD2; J gene: TRBJ2-1; clone size: -; CDR3 protein: CASSEPGLAGNEQFF; CDR3 DNA: TGTGCCAGCAGCGAACCGGGACTAGCGGGGAATGAGCAGTTCTTC
V gene: TRBV11-2; D gene: -; J gene: TRBJ2-3; clone size: -; CDR3 protein: CASSFRADTQYF; CDR3 DNA: TGTGCCAGCAGCTTCAGGGCAGATACGCAGTATTTT
V gene: TRBV30; D gene: -; J gene: TRBJ1-5; clone size: -; CDR3 protein: CAWSHGGNNQPQHF; CDR3 DNA: TGTGCCTGGAGTCACGGGGGAAACAATCAGCCCCAGCATTTT
V gene: TRBV6-5; D gene: -; J gene: TRBJ1-2; clone size: -; CDR3 protein: CASSHTGKASGYTF; CDR3 DNA: TGTGCCAGCAGTCACACAGGGAAGGCTAGTGGCTACACCTTC
V gene: TRBV7-9; D gene: -; J gene: TRBJ2-1; clone size: -; CDR3 protein: CASSLGAGDMNEQFF; CDR3 DNA: TGTGCCAGCAGCTTAGGGGCAGGGGATATGAATGAGCAGTTCTTC
V gene: TRBV29-1; D gene: TRBD2; J gene: TRBJ2-7; clone size: -; CDR3 protein: CSVEFDSGSTYEQYF; CDR3 DNA: TGCAGCGTTGAATTTGATAGCGGGAGCACCTACGAGCAGTACTTC
V gene: TRBV4-2; D gene: TRBD1; J gene: TRBJ2-2; clone size: -; CDR3 protein: CASSHGQGTGRTGELFF; CDR3 DNA: TGTGCCAGCAGCCATGGACAAGGGACAGGGAGAACCGGGGAGCTGTTTTTT
V gene: TRBV18; D gene: -; J gene: TRBJ2-1; clone size: once; CDR3 protein: CASSPGTGSSSYNEQFF; CDR3 DNA: TGTGCCAGCTCACCGGGCACAGGGTCTTCTTCCTACAATGAGCAGTTCTTC
V gene: TRBV6-5; D gene: -; J gene: TRBJ2-7; clone size: -; CDR3 protein: CASRTWDYEQYF; CDR3 DNA: TGTGCCAGCCGAACGTGGGACTACGAGCAGTACTTC
V gene: TRBV30; D gene: -; J gene: TRBJ2-6; clone size: few; CDR3 protein: CAWKVPRRLSGANVLTF; CDR3 DNA: TGTGCCTGGAAGGTGCCTCGACGGCTCTCTGGGGCCAACGTCCTGACTTTC
V gene: TRBV2; D gene: TRBD2; J gene: TRBJ2-3; clone size: -; CDR3 protein: CASSPTSGGTDTQYF; CDR3 DNA: TGTGCCAGCAGTCCGACTAGCGGGGGCACAGATACGCAGTATTTT
V gene: TRBV18; D gene: TRBD2; J gene: TRBJ2-3; clone size: -; CDR3 protein: CASSSSSAGLAGGPDTQYF; CDR3 DNA: TGTGCCAGCTCATCCTCCTCCGCCGGACTAGCGGGGGGGCCAGATACGCAGTATTTT
V gene: TRBV10-3; D gene: TRBD1; J gene: TRBJ2-7; clone size: many; CDR3 protein: CAISDSGTGTYEQYF; CDR3 DNA: TGTGCCATCAGTGACTCCGGGACAGGGACCTACGAGCAGTACTTC
V gene: TRBV7-2; D gene: -; J gene: TRBJ2-2; clone size: few; CDR3 protein: CASSLVRNTGELFF; CDR3 DNA: TGTGCCAGCAGCTTAGTGAGGAACACCGGGGAGCTGTTTTTT
V gene: TRBV7-6; D gene: -; J gene: TRBJ2-7; clone size: -; CDR3 protein: CASSYGSSYEQYF; CDR3 DNA: TGTGCCAGCAGCTATGGCAGCTCCTACGAGCAGTACTTC
V gene: TRBV9; D gene: -; J gene: TRBJ2-5; clone size: -; CDR3 protein: CASSVGLADQETQYF; CDR3 DNA: TGTGCCAGCAGCGTAGGGTTAGCAGACCAAGAGACCCAGTACTTC
V gene: TRBV2; D gene: -; J gene: TRBJ2-6; clone size: few; CDR3 protein: CASRWEDSGANVLTF; CDR3 DNA: TGTGCCAGCCGGTGGGAAGACTCTGGGGCCAACGTCCTGACTTTC
V gene: TRBV18; D gene: -; J gene: TRBJ2-5; clone size: -; CDR3 protein: CASSPLSVETQYF; CDR3 DNA: TGTGCCAGCTCACCATTGTCCGTAGAGACCCAGTACTTC
V gene: TRBV5-1; D gene: -; J gene: TRBJ2-6; clone size: -; CDR3 protein: CASSLAAKGANVLTF; CDR3 DNA: TGCGCCAGCAGCTTGGCTGCCAAAGGGGCCAACGTCCTGACTTTC
V gene: TRBV7-2; D gene: -; J gene: TRBJ1-2; clone size: -; CDR3 protein: CASSLDSRSYTF; CDR3 DNA: TGTGCCAGCAGCTTAGACAGTCGGAGCTACACCTTC
V gene: TRBV9; D gene: -; J gene: TRBJ1-1; clone size: few; CDR3 protein: CASSLYPERTEAFF; CDR3 DNA: TGTGCCAGCAGCCTCTACCCGGAGAGGACTGAAGCTTTCTTT
V gene: TRBV5-4; D gene: -; J gene: TRBJ2-7; clone size: few; CDR3 protein: CASSPGGGNAYEQYF; CDR3 DNA: TGTGCCAGCAGTCCAGGTGGCGGAAACGCCTACGAGCAGTACTTC
V gene: TRBV7-9; D gene: -; J gene: TRBJ1-3; clone size: -; CDR3 protein: CASSFPAGNTIYF; CDR3 DNA: TGTGCCAGCAGCTTCCCAGCTGGAAACACCATATATTTT
V gene: TRBV10-3; D gene: TRBD1; J gene: TRBJ1-6; clone size: many; CDR3 protein: CAISESGTGASPLHF; CDR3 DNA: TGTGCCATCAGTGAGTCGGGGACAGGGGCGTCACCCCTCCACTTT
V gene: TRBV2; D gene: -; J gene: TRBJ2-6; clone size: few; CDR3 protein: CASSRVSGANVLTF; CDR3 DNA: TGTGCCAGCAGTAGGGTTTCTGGGGCCAACGTCCTGACTTTC
V gene: TRBV23-1; D gene: -; J gene: TRBJ2-2; clone size: -; CDR3 protein: CASSQSSVGVLTGELFF; CDR3 DNA: TGCGCCAGCAGTCAATCAAGCGTGGGTGTCCTCACCGGGGAGCTGTTTTTT
V gene: TRBV7-2; D gene: TRBD2; J gene: TRBJ2-7; clone size: few; CDR3 protein: CASSLGGGAFYEQYF; CDR3 DNA: TGTGCCAGCAGCTTAGGCGGGGGGGCTTTCTACGAGCAGTACTTC
V gene: TRBV2; D gene: -; J gene: TRBJ2-1; clone size: -; CDR3 protein: CASTPVGARNEQFF; CDR3 DNA: TGTGCCAGCACCCCCGTGGGGGCGCGCAATGAGCAGTTCTTC
V gene: TRBV7-2; D gene: -; J gene: TRBJ2-3; clone size: few; CDR3 protein: CASNGGLTDTQYF; CDR3 DNA: TGTGCCAGCAACGGGGGACTGACAGATACGCAGTATTTT
V gene: TRBV10-3; D gene: -; J gene: TRBJ1-1; clone size: few; CDR3 protein: CAISELRSNTEAFF; CDR3 DNA: TGTGCCATCAGTGAGCTACGGTCGAACACTGAAGCTTTCTTT
V gene: TRBV5-6; D gene: -; J gene: TRBJ2-3; clone size: -; CDR3 protein: CASSTLRTDTQYF; CDR3 DNA: TGTGCCAGCAGCACCCTACGCACAGATACGCAGTATTTT
V gene: TRBV2; D gene: TRBD1; J gene: TRBJ2-2; clone size: few; CDR3 protein: CASSAQGARTGELFF; CDR3 DNA: TGTGCCAGCAGTGCGCAGGGGGCGCGGACCGGGGAGCTGTTTTTT
V gene: TRBV11-2; D gene: -; J gene: TRBJ1-6; clone size: few; CDR3 protein: CASSIQGSGIGSPLHF; CDR3 DNA: TGTGCCAGCAGCATTCAAGGTTCGGGTATTGGTTCACCCCTCCACTTT
V gene: TRBV7-2; D gene: TRBD1; J gene: TRBJ2-1; clone size: many; CDR3 protein: CASRHSTGTGIRNEQFF; CDR3 DNA: TGTGCCAGCAGACACTCCACCGGGACAGGGATCCGCAATGAGCAGTTCTTC
V gene: TRBV29-1; D gene: -; J gene: TRBJ1-1; clone size: -; CDR3 protein: CSVGGRQNTEAFF; CDR3 DNA: TGCAGCGTTGGGGGTAGGCAGAACACTGAAGCTTTCTTT
V gene: TRBV9; D gene: TRBD2; J gene: TRBJ2-1; clone size: -; CDR3 protein: CASSVVTGGYNEQFF; CDR3 DNA: TGTGCCAGCAGCGTAGTGACGGGGGGCTACAATGAGCAGTTCTTC
V gene: TRBV4-1; D gene: -; J gene: TRBJ1-3; clone size: many; CDR3 protein: CASSQAAALGNTIYF; CDR3 DNA: TGCGCCAGCAGCCAAGCGGCGGCATTAGGAAACACCATATATTTT
V gene: TRBV29-1; D gene: TRBD1; J gene: TRBJ1-2; clone size: few; CDR3 protein: CSVDFVPGQNYYGYTF; CDR3 DNA: TGCAGCGTTGATTTTGTCCCGGGACAGAATTACTATGGCTACACCTTC
V gene: TRBV19; D gene: -; J gene: TRBJ2-3; clone size: few; CDR3 protein: CASTPEGRRTDTQYF; CDR3 DNA: TGTGCCAGTACCCCTGAGGGGCGGCGCACAGATACGCAGTATTTT